The 15 T cell receptor beta chains below all came from one sample that was sequenced in a study of blood T cell repertoires in COVID-19. Produced via immunoSEQ multiplex PCR; TCRdb's table is partial and in-frame only. Of 150,000 to 200,000 clones in the sample, about 88% were seen once. The sample taken for sequencing was PBMCs or T cells enriched from blood (not recorded which). The receptors derive from a woman between 35 and 50 years old in a cohort exposed to, infected with or recovered from COVID-19 (not recorded which).

The rearrangement uses TRBV6-5 and TRBJ1-5; 8 bases are shared with TRBD1. CDR1 and CDR2 (germline): MNHEY, SVGAGI. After removal of 0 bases from V and 8 bases from J, the junction contained 6 bases not matched to a gene. This CDR3 has 15 residues. CDR3 protein: CASSYSEDRVEPQHF. CDR3 DNA sequence: TGTGCCAGCAGTTACTCGGAGGACAGGGTTGAGCCCCAGCATTTT.

The chain recombines TRBV10-1 with TRBJ1-1; 12 bases are shared with TRBD1. Germline assignment: CDR1 WNHNN and CDR2 SYGVQD (reference sequence). Trimming at V came to 0 bases and at J to 6 bases, leaving 2 bases not matched to a gene. The CDR3 contains 15 residues. DNA of the CDR3: TGCGCCAGCAGTGAGTCCCGGGACAGGGGGCCTGAAGCTTTCTTT. Translation gives CASSESRDRGPEAFF.

The chain couples TRBV4-1 to TRBJ2-3; 7 bases map to TRBD1. CDR3 size: 16 residues. Germline CDR1 is MGHRA and CDR2 is YSYEKL. The J segment lost 3 bases and the V segment lost 4 bases, leaving 10 bases of the junction unmatched. The CDR3 spells CASSRTGTETTDTQYF. CDR3 coding DNA: TGCGCCAGCAGCCGTACCGGGACAGAGACGACAGATACGCAGTATTTT.

This clone was seen only a few times. The chain links TRBV11-3 to TRBJ2-7, with 9 bases lining up with TRBD1. The V gene's germline CDR1 is SGHNT and CDR2 YENEEA. The CDR3 is 15 residues long. J gave up 0 bases and V 5 bases, and 5 bases lay outside the gene matches. The CDR3 DNA reads as TGTGCCAGCAGCCCTAGGACAGGGGCCTCCTACGAGCAGTACTTC. Translating it yields CASSPRTGASYEQYF.

This rearrangement joins TRBV29-1 to TRBJ2-1; 15 bases fit TRBD2. Trimming at V came to 2 bases and at J to 5 bases, leaving 10 bases not matched to a gene. There are 18 residues in the CDR3. Germline CDR1 and CDR2: SQVTM and ANQGSEA. CDR3 sequence: CSVESRRTSGRAHNEQFF. The DNA of the CDR3 is TGCAGCGTTGAAAGCCGTCGGACTAGCGGGAGGGCCCACAATGAGCAGTTCTTC.

The chain joins TRBV27 to TRBJ2-7, with D uncertain. V was clipped by 3 bases and J by 3 bases, with 9 bases between them. This CDR3 spans 13 amino acids. CDR1 MNHEY and CDR2 SMNVEV come from the germline V gene (reference sequence). The CDR3 is CASSLRLRYEQYF. The CDR3 bases are TGTGCCAGCAGTTTGCGGCTTCGCTACGAGCAGTACTTC.

The chain joins TRBV11-3 to TRBJ2-2; 8 nucleotides align to TRBD1. In germline, CDR1 is SGHNT, CDR2 YENEEA. Losses at the gene ends were 5 bases for V and 2 bases for J; bases not matched to a gene: 10. The CDR3 length is 17 residues. CDR3 in amino acids: CASSRGQGGGNTGELFF. The CDR3 DNA sequence: TGTGCCAGCAGCCGAGGACAGGGCGGTGGAAACACCGGGGAGCTGTTTTTT.

The rearrangement links TRBV4-1 to TRBJ1-5, with 7 bases matching TRBD1. This CDR3 comprises 17 residues. The germline CDR1 and CDR2 sequences are MGHRA and YSYEKL. The ends lost 4 bases at V and 5 bases at J; junction bases unmatched: 14. The CDR3 DNA sequence: TGCGCCAGCAGCCCCTACCGACAGGGCGTTCCCTATCAGCCCCAGCATTTT. Protein product: CASSPYRQGVPYQPQHF.

The rearrangement uses TRBV11-2 and TRBJ1-1; 7 nucleotides agree with TRBD1. The ends lost 4 bases at V and 0 bases at J; junction bases unmatched: 2. The germline CDR1 and CDR2 sequences are SGHAT and FQNNGV. The CDR3 spans 14 residues. The CDR3 protein is CASSSGQMNTEAFF. The CDR3 DNA is TGTGCCAGCAGCTCGGGACAGATGAACACTGAAGCTTTCTTT.

The chain joins TRBV5-1 to TRBJ1-2; D is ambiguous. The CDR3 is 16 residues long. V lost 2 bases to trimming and J lost 5 bases, with 19 bases between them. In germline, CDR1 is SGHRS, CDR2 YFSETQ. CDR3 in amino acids: CASSLGGREINYGYTF. CDR3 nucleotide sequence: TGCGCCAGCAGCTTAGGAGGGCGCGAGATAAATTATGGCTACACCTTC.

The V call is TRBV4-3, the J call TRBJ1-6; D ambiguous. The CDR3 runs to 13 residues. Germline CDR1 LGHNA, CDR2 YSLEER. V was shortened by 3 bases and J by 10 bases, with 10 bases between the two germline ends. The CDR3 coding sequence is TGCGCCAGCAGCCAGACCTACTACTCACCCCTCCACTTT. Translated: CASSQTYYSPLHF.

The chain combines TRBV25-1 with TRBJ1-3; weak D call: TRBD1 (5 bases). CDR3 length: 12 residues. CDR1 is MGHDK and CDR2 is SYGVNS in the germline V gene. The germline V and J ends were trimmed by 6 bases and 4 bases, with 7 bases remaining between them. The CDR3 region has the DNA TGTGCCAGCAGCGCAGGGGGAAACACCATATATTTT. This translates into CASSAGGNTIYF.

The chain links TRBV7-9 to TRBJ2-7; TRBD2 matches 11 bases. CDR1 and CDR2 (germline): SEHNR, FQNEAQ (reference sequence). The V segment lost 3 bases and the J segment 3 bases; nucleotides outside the gene matches: 4. This CDR3 comprises 15 residues. The CDR3 here is CASSFGTSGGYEQYF. The CDR3 nucleotides read TGTGCCAGCAGCTTCGGGACTAGCGGTGGCTACGAGCAGTACTTC.

The gene calls are TRBV7-9 and TRBJ2-7; D perhaps matches TRBD2 (7 bases). This CDR3 has 16 residues. Germline V CDR1 and CDR2: SEHNR, FQNEAQ (reference sequence). Trimming took 5 bases from V and 4 from J, leaving 21 bases between them. CDR3 DNA: TGTGCCAGCAGCCCCCACGGAATGGGGGGGCGGTACGAGCAGTACTTC. Translated, it gives CASSPHGMGGRYEQYF.

The rearrangement uses TRBV10-3 and TRBJ2-7; 8 bases agree with TRBD1. The V segment lost 4 bases and the J segment 0 bases; nucleotides outside the gene matches: 5. Germline CDR1 ENHRY, CDR2 SYGVKD. CDR3 length: 15 amino acids. The CDR3 coding sequence is TGTGCCATCAGTGTAAGGACAGGGCGCTCCTACGAGCAGTACTTC. Translated, it gives CAISVRTGRSYEQYF.